These T cell receptor beta chains were read from a single sample in a study of blood T cells in healthy people across ages. Each CDR3 protein gets one entry after TCRdb re-called the 5' RACE reads with MiXCR. The sample includes 650,000 to 1,000,000 distinct CDR3 sequences, 30% to 45% of them seen just once. Sequencing was done on a sample of blood. These receptors originate from a man aged 18 to 29 in good health. Each CDR3 is given with its conserved first and last residue. The order of the fields is clone size, D gene, J gene, V gene, CDR3 DNA, CDR3 protein. A D gene is named only where the DNA matches it firmly. The size field is filled for only some rows; it gives once, few, many or a size class.

clone size: NA; D gene: TRBD1; J gene: TRBJ1-4; V gene: TRBV5-4; CDR3 DNA: TGTGCCAGCAGCGCACGGACAGGGTTAAGTGAAAAACTGTTTTTT; CDR3 protein: CASSARTGLSEKLFF
clone size: few; D gene: NA; J gene: TRBJ2-1; V gene: TRBV5-1; CDR3 DNA: TGCGCCAGCAGCGCGTCGAGGGACAAGGCCTTCCATGAGCAGTTCTTC; CDR3 protein: CASSASRDKAFHEQFF
clone size: NA; D gene: NA; J gene: TRBJ2-7; V gene: TRBV2; CDR3 DNA: TGTGCCAGCAGTGAGAGGAGGGCCTACGAGCAGTACTTC; CDR3 protein: CASSERRAYEQYF
clone size: few; D gene: TRBD2; J gene: TRBJ2-1; V gene: TRBV5-3; CDR3 DNA: TGTGTCAGGAACGAGAGGGCACGGACTAGCGGGGGGAGATCCTACAATGAGCAGTTCTTC; CDR3 protein: CVRNERARTSGGRSYNEQFF
clone size: NA; D gene: TRBD1; J gene: TRBJ2-7; V gene: TRBV3-1; CDR3 DNA: TGTGCCAGCAGTGAGGGGACAGGGGGTGCCTACGAGCAGTACTTC; CDR3 protein: CASSEGTGGAYEQYF
clone size: few; D gene: NA; J gene: TRBJ2-3; V gene: TRBV12-3/TRBV12-4; CDR3 DNA: TGTGCCAGCAGCCGCAGTCCCCCTAGAACAGATACGCAGTATTTT; CDR3 protein: CASSRSPPRTDTQYF
clone size: NA; D gene: NA; J gene: TRBJ2-7; V gene: TRBV6-5; CDR3 DNA: TGTGCCAGCAGTTACGGAGGGGGGGACGAGCAGTACTTC; CDR3 protein: CASSYGGGDEQYF
clone size: NA; D gene: NA; J gene: TRBJ2-4; V gene: TRBV5-6; CDR3 DNA: TGTGCCAGCAGTCCCTCAGGGTCCAAAAACATTCAGTACTTC; CDR3 protein: CASSPSGSKNIQYF
clone size: few; D gene: NA; J gene: TRBJ1-5; V gene: TRBV3-1; CDR3 DNA: TGTGCCAGCAGCCAAGATCTGCTAAGTAATCAGCCCCAGCATTTT; CDR3 protein: CASSQDLLSNQPQHF
clone size: once; D gene: NA; J gene: TRBJ1-2; V gene: TRBV24-1; CDR3 DNA: TGTGCCACCAGTGATAGGACAGCCGACTATGGCTACACCTTC; CDR3 protein: CATSDRTADYGYTF
clone size: NA; D gene: NA; J gene: TRBJ2-5; V gene: TRBV27; CDR3 DNA: TGTGCCAGCAGTTTGGCCAGCGGAGACCAAGAGACCCAGTACTTC; CDR3 protein: CASSLASGDQETQYF
clone size: few; D gene: TRBD2; J gene: TRBJ2-1; V gene: TRBV20-1; CDR3 DNA: TGCAGTGCTTCCTCGGGGGGACGGTCCTACAATGAGCAGTTCTTC; CDR3 protein: CSASSGGRSYNEQFF
clone size: NA; D gene: NA; J gene: TRBJ2-4; V gene: TRBV20-1; CDR3 DNA: TGCAGTGCCGGCGCGTTAGCCAAAAACATTCAGTACTTC; CDR3 protein: CSAGALAKNIQYF
clone size: few; D gene: NA; J gene: TRBJ1-1; V gene: TRBV29-1; CDR3 DNA: TGCAGCGTTGAAGTGGTCCGAGAGAACACTGAAGCTTTCTTT; CDR3 protein: CSVEVVRENTEAFF
clone size: few; D gene: TRBD2; J gene: TRBJ2-1; V gene: TRBV20-1; CDR3 DNA: TGCAGTGCTGCTAGCGGGGGGGCCAAAGATGAGCAGTTCTTC; CDR3 protein: CSAASGGAKDEQFF